These T cell receptor beta chains were read from a single sample in a study of T cell responses to AZD1222 COVID-19 vaccine. This table comes from immunoSEQ multiplex PCR, and its TCRdb copy is limited to in-frame clones, with some not included. The table shows about 160,000 clones, with 90% to 95% occurring only once. Source: peripheral blood, taken on day 0 of AZD1222 vaccination. Source of these receptors: an adult in good health. Both conserved end residues are part of each CDR3. A D gene is named only where the DNA matches it firmly.

TRBV28,-,TRBJ2-6,CASSPSIGSGANVLTF
TRBV27,-,TRBJ2-2,CASSLSSQVHTGELFF
TRBV10-1,TRBD2,TRBJ2-1,CASSGGGTYNEQFF
TRBV6-6,TRBD1,TRBJ1-6,CASSLGGGPLHF
TRBV6-1,-,TRBJ2-3,CASSEGAAPSTDTQYF
TRBV14,TRBD2,TRBJ2-1,CASSPWHLARGGSSYNEQFF
TRBV6-1,-,TRBJ1-2,CASSARTLVGKYGYTF
TRBV18,TRBD1,TRBJ1-5,CASSPGTASNQPQHF
TRBV27,TRBD1,TRBJ1-1,CASSFRTGATEAFF
TRBV7-2,-,TRBJ1-1,CASSLGTGKQMNTEAFF
TRBV19,TRBD1,TRBJ1-5,CASRRTGGENQPQHF
TRBV29-1,-,TRBJ1-1,CSVVGHSRGNTEAFF
TRBV3-1/TRBV3-2,TRBD2,TRBJ2-7,CASRHLLAGGNEQYF
TRBV28,-,TRBJ1-2,CASSTGVGYTF
TRBV4-3,-,TRBJ1-4,CASSQGVGEEKLFF
TRBV2,-,TRBJ1-5,CASREGTLSGQPQHF
TRBV25-1,-,TRBJ2-2,CASSDVHLRTGELFF
TRBV7-2,TRBD1,TRBJ1-1,CASSPTGVTEAFF
TRBV28,-,TRBJ2-7,CASSLGLSSYEQYF
TRBV7-2,-,TRBJ2-1,CASSSEISGFTYNEQFF
TRBV3-1/TRBV3-2,-,TRBJ2-2,CASSQVVGAIGELFF
TRBV5-5,-,TRBJ1-2,CASSSGTKGYTF
TRBV24-1,-,TRBJ2-5,CATSDPGDSQTQYF
TRBV6-5,TRBD1,TRBJ1-4,CASSWRQGRVEKLFF
TRBV6-5,-,TRBJ1-1,CASRPGTSEAFF
TRBV29-1,-,TRBJ2-2,CSVYRQFDPTGELFF
TRBV28,TRBD1,TRBJ1-2,CASSLPQGGSYGYTF
TRBV27,TRBD1,TRBJ1-3,CASGPGTGYSGNTIYF
TRBV28,-,TRBJ1-5,CASRRHGTVGQPQHF
TRBV12-3/TRBV12-4,TRBD1,TRBJ1-2,CASSPGTGMRTF
TRBV10-3,-,TRBJ2-3,CAISEPGLGHTDTQYF
TRBV30,-,TRBJ1-5,CAWSPAGRGQPQHF
TRBV5-6,TRBD2,TRBJ2-7,CASSGGLDYEQYF
TRBV9,-,TRBJ1-1,CASSVFPGEGTEAFF
TRBV14,TRBD1,TRBJ1-1,CASSRTGGTEAFF
TRBV11-2,TRBD2,TRBJ2-5,CASSLWASGTERETQYF
TRBV5-8,-,TRBJ2-1,CASSSGDSADYNEQFF
TRBV5-6,-,TRBJ2-3,CASSFRSRGSTDTQYF
TRBV19,TRBD1,TRBJ1-4,CASRDRGNEKLFF
TRBV28,TRBD1,TRBJ1-4,CASTNPGTGATNEKLFF
TRBV7-9,-,TRBJ2-2,CASSLMVGVAFANTGELFF
TRBV19,TRBD1,TRBJ1-5,CASSIWTGDQPQHF
TRBV9,TRBD1,TRBJ2-3,CASSVVQDRGRDTQYF
TRBV5-5,TRBD1,TRBJ1-1,CASSWPAPGGVTEAFF
TRBV6-5,-,TRBJ2-5,CASSRVAPPETQYF
TRBV19,-,TRBJ1-2,CASRHQAAEGNVEGYTF
TRBV6-5,TRBD1,TRBJ1-4,CASMDRGQGKLFF
TRBV2,-,TRBJ2-3,CASSESDPGGTDTQYF